This T cell receptor beta chain emerged from a study of naive and memory T cell subsets (dated by TCRdb to the late 2010s). Background for the entire study: Sorted naive and memory T cell subsets from peripheral blood were analyzed in the study using a UMI-based, open-source pipeline for TCR alpha and beta sequencing. IgG serology results and the functional CMV T cell responses were in complete agreement. RNA was DNase-treated and reverse transcribed with TCR constant-region primers, mostly using SuperScript III.

From the second PCR step on, the TCR alpha and beta chain libraries were amplified in separate reactions. Donor CMV status was determined by IFNgamma production from CD4+ T cells after overnight stimulation of fresh PBMCs with CMV viral lysate. CD4 T cells were positively selected using Miltenyi beads, after which CD8 T cells were positively selected from the CD4-negative fraction. Cells stained for CD3, CD4, CD8, CD45RA, CD27 and a live/dead dye were sorted on a BD Aria II into four subsets by CD45RA and CD27. Three healthy volunteers provided blood, and each donor's sample was split into CD4 and CD8 T cells and then further divided into four differentiation subsets. Around 130 ml of peripheral blood was collected from each donor, and PBMC were isolated by Ficoll-Paque PLUS density-gradient centrifugation. Sorted cells were lysed in RLT buffer, and RNA was extracted with a Qiagen RNeasy kit and stored at -80°C.

Sequences SEHNR (CDR1) and FQNEAQ (CDR2) are obtained from the germline V gene (reference sequence). V gives up 2 bases and J gives up 0 bases, and the segment between their germline ends measures 9 bases. The CDR3, cysteine through phenylalanine, is 15 amino acids long. Only the CDR3 portion is preserved as DNA: 45 bases, with reading frame beginning at the first base. The sample holds a few counts of this clonotype. Its target antigen remains unknown. The record has no base qualities; no much larger clone is one base away. The paper as a whole reports these results and caveats: Following error correction, more than 85% of naive TCR sequences occurred only once, which made naive abundance distributions much steeper than those of memory subsets. RNA-based TCR counts may be affected by expression changes linked to T cell activation and differentiation. A power law was followed by TCR abundance, with an exponent that differed between naive and memory subsets but was consistent across the three individuals. The repertoire findings for the naive and memory subsets could not be validated against a ground truth because none was available. A clonotype was defined as a single alpha or beta chain sequence rather than as a paired alpha/beta receptor. Gini index rose and Shannon and inverse Simpson diversity fell from naive through CM, EM and EMRA in both CD4 and CD8 cells.

The library was obtained by UMI-ligation and nested PCR. The beta constant-region primer was an equimolar mix of two oligonucleotides covering both TRBC1 and TRBC2. The ligated cDNA went through four rounds of PCR with nested alpha and beta constant-region primers together with the SP2 primer. T4 RNA ligase 1 ligated a single-stranded oligonucleotide carrying the SP2 primer and a 12-nucleotide UMI to the cDNA 3' end. The ligation reaction was incubated at 16°C for roughly 19-25 hours. PCR2 was usually performed as a SYBR Green qPCR and halted at a preset threshold so that over-amplification would not occur. All purifications after the first were performed with Agencourt AMPure XP magnetic beads. Library quantification was done by Qubit, followed by a TapeStation check on which the main peak was expected at around 650 bp. Pooled libraries were sequenced on an Illumina MiSeq with v2 2x251 paired-end kits, typically giving about 0.85-2.3 million reads per sample. Each sample's library went into the pool at roughly 4 nM, and roughly 5-7.5% PhiX was added to help with cluster recognition. The original methods were these. V and J genes were assigned to Demultiplexor-processed FASTQ reads by Decombinator through tag matching, with a single base-pair mismatch being allowed. UMIs were used by Collapsinator to correct both sequencing errors and frequency errors arising from PCR heterogeneity. TCRs were translated and CDR3s were extracted from the conserved cysteine to the FGXG phenylalanine by CDR3Translator, with non-productive sequences being flagged. Repertoires were subsampled to equal numbers of UMI-defined TCRs before Gini, Shannon entropy and inverse Simpson indices were calculated. Power-law fits to clonotype abundance distributions were performed by maximum likelihood within the linear range. On one naive CD8 sample, the pipeline and MIGEC gave similar UMI counts, unique TCR numbers and clonal distributions. A set of some 7,000 CMV-associated CDR3 sequences, compiled from VDJdb and a published dataset, was used to search the repertoires. TCRdb trimmed public reads at Q25 via fastp, called clones via MiXCR and kept in-frame beta chains. Each entry is one CDR3 protein sequence, shown with its most common DNA and genes. TCRdb, not the original authors, processed these V and J calls. A total of 95,000 to 150,000 distinct CDR3 sequences appear in this sample, 35% to 45% of them only once. 0.9% of the sample is held by the ten biggest clonotypes.

The sequence was obtained from a human donor in good health. Recombination linked TRBV7-9 to TRBJ2-3; the D gene cannot be named for sure. Sequencing used central memory CD4+ T cells from blood. Per the publication, the cell subset or site label means: central memory, CD45RA- CD27+. The CDR3 region has the sequence CASSLQPTSTDTQYF. The nucleotide sequence is TGTGCCAGCAGCTTACAACCGACTAGCACAGATACGCAGTATTTT.